Following are 24 T cell receptor beta chains from one sample sequenced in a study of shared T cell receptors in the human thymus. Assay: immunoSEQ multiplex PCR; the TCRdb copy retains only in-frame clones and omits some. Here the sample spans roughly 560,000 clones, 75% to 85% being singletons. These data were also filed under a second study, of human thymus T cells.

Sample: thymocytes. The receptors were gathered from a boy in the first two years of life with a congenital heart defect.

This clone turned up a few times. The chain couples TRBV5-5 to TRBJ2-7; 12 bases align to TRBD2. V was clipped by 3 bases and J by 3 bases; unmatched bases: 10. CDR3 length equals 17 residues. Germline V gives CDR1 SGHKS, CDR2 YYEKEE (reference sequence). For the CDR3, the DNA is TGTGCCAGCAGCTACGGGACTAGCGGGCCGAAAAACTACGAGCAGTACTTC. It codes for CASSYGTSGPKNYEQYF.

The chain recombines TRBV2 with TRBJ2-5; a weak D match, TRBD2 (6 bases). CDR1 is SNHLY and CDR2 is FYNNEI in the germline V gene. The CDR3 runs 14 residues. Trimming stripped 5 bases from V and 4 bases from J, with 14 bases between. The CDR3 loop reads CASSTDGGGETQYF. Written as DNA, the CDR3 is TGTGCCAGCAGTACTGACGGGGGAGGAGAGACCCAGTACTTC. Full variable domain (outside the CDR3, taken from reference TRBV2 and TRBJ2-5): EPEVTQTPSHQVTQMGQEVILRCVPISNHLYFYWYRQILGQKVEFLVSFYNNEISEKSEIFDDQFSVERPDGSNFTLKIRSTKLEDSAMYFCASSTDGGGETQYFGPGTRLLVL.

This clone was detected only a few times. The V gene is TRBV4-2, the J gene TRBJ2-7; a possible D gene is TRBD1 (5 bases). Germline V lookup: CDR1 LGHNA, CDR2 YNFKEQ. This CDR3 comprises 16 residues. Between the trimmed V and J ends, which lost 4 bases and 4 bases, there was a span of 20 bases. The CDR3 region has the DNA TGTGCCAGCAGCCCCCGTTTCCCGTATAAGGGGTACGAGCAGTACTTC. Translation: CASSPRFPYKGYEQYF.

V and J are TRBV15 and TRBJ1-1, with TRBD1 matching over 7 bases. Germline CDR1 and CDR2: LNHNV and YYDKDF (reference sequence). Germline trimming cut 1 base from V and 0 bases from J; bases unmatched to any gene: 8. This CDR3 has 17 amino acids. The CDR3 region is CATSRGGDDRVNTEAFF. In DNA form, the CDR3 reads TGTGCCACCAGCAGAGGGGGGGATGACAGGGTGAACACTGAAGCTTTCTTT.

This clone was detected once. The gene calls are TRBV28 and TRBJ2-1, with D possibly being TRBD2 (6 bases). V was pared by 0 bases and J by 5 bases, with 11 bases between. Germline loops: CDR1 MDHEN, CDR2 SYDVKM. The CDR3 totals 15 residues. CDR3 sequence: CASSLWRGLNNEQFF. CDR3 bases: TGTGCCAGCAGTTTATGGAGGGGACTGAACAATGAGCAGTTCTTC.

The rearrangement links TRBV11-2 to TRBJ1-1, with D possibly TRBD1 on 6 matching bases. With 1 base removed from V and 5 bases from J, the gap between germline ends came to 23 bases. The CDR3 loop spans 18 amino acids. In germline, CDR1 is SGHAT, CDR2 FQNNGV. CDR3 amino acids: CASSLGFPARTEETEAFF. The CDR3, as DNA: TGTGCCAGCAGCTTAGGGTTTCCGGCAAGGACAGAAGAGACTGAAGCTTTCTTT.

This sequence joins TRBV7-3 and TRBJ2-3, with 9 bases fitting TRBD2. The CDR3 extends over 15 amino acids. Germline V gives CDR1 SGHTA, CDR2 FQGTGA. Trimming took 6 bases from V and 4 from J; bases not matched to a gene: 8. CDR3 residues: CASRVSGSLADTQYF. The CDR3 coding sequence is TGTGCCAGCAGAGTTAGCGGGAGTTTGGCAGATACGCAGTATTTT.

The chain employs TRBV5-1 and TRBJ2-1; D might be TRBD2 (6 bases). Per germline, CDR1 SGHRS and CDR2 YFSETQ. The CDR3 extends over 18 amino acids. The V gene lost 0 bases and the J gene lost 7 bases, with 23 bases spanning the gap. The CDR3 DNA reads as TGCGCCAGCAGCTTGGCCCCATTCCCTGCGGGGTGGGGTAATGAGCAGTTCTTC. This translates into CASSLAPFPAGWGNEQFF. The full variable domain, in which reference TRBV5-1 and TRBJ2-1 provide the parts outside the CDR3, is KAGVTQTPRYLIKTRGQQVTLSCSPISGHRSVSWYQQTPGQGLQFLFEYFSETQRNKGNFPGRFSGRQFSNSRSEMNVSTLELGDSALYLCASSLAPFPAGWGNEQFFGPGTRLTVL.

The chain employs TRBV5-4 and TRBJ1-2; no definite D call. The CDR3 extends over 16 amino acids. CDR1 is SGHNT and CDR2 is YYREEE in the germline V gene (reference sequence). Trimming pared 4 bases from V and 1 base from J, leaving 17 bases between. CDR3 sequence reads: CASSLQRQTINYGYTF. The CDR3 nucleotides read TGTGCCAGCAGCCTCCAGCGGCAAACCATTAACTATGGCTACACCTTC.

This clone was observed a handful of times. The rearrangement uses TRBV5-1 and TRBJ2-3, with D hard to call. Per germline, CDR1 SGHRS and CDR2 YFSETQ. Deletions cut 0 bases from V and 4 bases from J, with 9 bases between. CDR3 size: 14 residues. The DNA for the CDR3 is TGCGCCAGCAGCTTGGATTTGTCTCCAGATACGCAGTATTTT. This encodes CASSLDLSPDTQYF.

V usage is TRBV27 and J usage is TRBJ2-7, with 7 bases aligning to TRBD1. V was clipped by 5 bases and J by 3 bases; unmatched bases: 7. CDR1 and CDR2 from the germline V gene are MNHEY and SMNVEV (reference sequence). This CDR3 has 14 amino acids. The CDR3 protein is CASSLRQGFYEQYF. The CDR3 nucleotides read TGTGCCAGCAGTCTCCGACAGGGATTCTACGAGCAGTACTTC.

The chain joins TRBV30 to TRBJ2-3, with 8 bases lining up with TRBD2. The CDR3 runs to 17 residues. Germline CDR1 reads GTSNPN; CDR2 reads SVGIG (reference sequence). Unmatched junction bases numbered 14, after V lost 3 bases and J lost 3 bases. The CDR3 DNA reads TGTGCCTGGAGCCCTACCTTTAGCGGGATAATGACAGATACGCAGTATTTT. Translating it yields CAWSPTFSGIMTDTQYF.

The chain links TRBV7-2 to TRBJ2-3, with 13 bases lining up with TRBD2. The CDR3 runs 17 residues. Germline CDR1 SGHTA, CDR2 FQGNSA. With V trimmed by 8 bases and J by 1 base, 9 bases remained unmatched. The CDR3 DNA is TGTGCCAGCTCGGGACTAGCGGGGCCCACTGGCACAGATACGCAGTATTTT. Residues: CASSGLAGPTGTDTQYF.

This chain links TRBV7-9 with TRBJ2-7; TRBD1 agrees at 7 bases. Germline loops: CDR1 SEHNR, CDR2 FQNEAQ (reference sequence). The junction had 8 bases not matched to a gene; V was cut back by 4 bases and J by 2 bases. This CDR3 has 15 residues. The DNA of the CDR3 is TGTGCCAGCAGCTCGGGATCGGGACAGCCCTACGAGCAGTACTTC. It encodes CASSSGSGQPYEQYF. Drawing the rest from reference TRBV7-9 and TRBJ2-7, the complete variable domain is DTGVSQNPRHKITKRGQNVTFRCDPISEHNRLYWYRQTLGQGPEFLTYFQNEAQLEKSRLLSDRFSAERPKGSFSTLEIQRTEQGDSAMYLCASSSGSGQPYEQYFGPGTRLTVT.

J is TRBJ2-7 and V is TRBV11-2; D gene uncertain. The CDR3 is 15 amino acids. The ends were cut back, 1 base at V and 3 bases at J, with 13 bases in the middle. Germline values: CDR1 SGHAT, CDR2 FQNNGV. In nucleotides, the CDR3 is TGTGCCAGCAGCTTAGCCCAAATATCTAGCTACGAGCAGTACTTC. As protein: CASSLAQISSYEQYF.

The chain carries TRBV5-1 and TRBJ2-5; D may be TRBD1 (6 bases). V was cut by 4 bases and J by 7 bases, with 14 bases left in between. The germline CDR1 and CDR2 sequences are SGHRS and YFSETQ. The CDR3 runs 13 residues. CDR3 protein: CASSPAPQGTQYF. The DNA for the CDR3 is TGCGCCAGCAGCCCCGCCCCACAGGGGACCCAGTACTTC.

This clone was counted between two and nine times. The chain recombines TRBV28 with TRBJ1-1; no clear D gene. Trimming shortened V by 6 bases and J by 0 bases, and 2 bases separated the two germline ends. This CDR3 comprises 11 residues. Germline CDR1 is MDHEN and CDR2 is SYDVKM. CDR3: CASSMNTEAFF. CDR3 DNA sequence: TGTGCCAGCAGCATGAACACTGAAGCTTTCTTT. The full variable domain, rest sourced from reference TRBV28 and TRBJ1-1, is DVKVTQSSRYLVKRTGEKVFLECVQDMDHENMFWYRQDPGLGLRLIYFSYDVKMKEKGDIPEGYSVSREKKERFSLILESASTNQTSMYLCASSMNTEAFFGQGTRLTVV.

The rearrangement links TRBV12-1 to TRBJ2-7; the D call of TRBD1 is as the table states it, not checked on the DNA. TRBV12-1 is given as a pseudogene. This CDR3 has 15 amino acids. CDR3 protein: CASSFSWQGPDEQYF. DNA of the CDR3: TGTGCCAGCAGCTTTAGTTGGCAGGGGCCTGACGAGCAGTACTTC.

The rearrangement links TRBV21-1 to TRBJ2-1; the table calls TRBD2, which could not be checked here. TRBV21-1 is flagged as a pseudogene. The CDR3 contains 19 residues. CDR3 residues: CASSKGGLAGALSYNEQFF. CDR3 nucleotides: TGTGCCAGCAGCAAAGGGGGCCTAGCGGGAGCACTTTCCTACAATGAGCAGTTCTTC.

This clone has just one count. V gene TRBV27 combines with J gene TRBJ1-5, with D possibly TRBD1 on 6 matching bases. The germline V and J ends were trimmed by 5 bases and 4 bases, with 21 bases remaining between them. The germline gives CDR1 MNHEY, CDR2 SMNVEV (reference sequence). The length of the CDR3 is 17 residues. As DNA, the CDR3 is TGTGCCAGCAGTCCCCGCCTGAGTGGGGGCCGGAATCAGCCCCAGCATTTT. Its translation: CASSPRLSGGRNQPQHF.

The genes are TRBV6-5 and TRBJ2-7, with TRBD1 matching over 9 bases. Germline-derived CDR1 and CDR2 are MNHEY and SVGAGI. The length of the CDR3 is 14 residues. The ends lost 7 bases at V and 4 bases at J; junction bases unmatched: 8. CDR3: CASNPGQGKYEQYF. The CDR3 DNA is TGTGCCAGCAATCCGGGACAGGGTAAATACGAGCAGTACTTC.

This chain connects TRBV13 to TRBJ2-7; no clear D. Germline lookup yields CDR1 PRHDT and CDR2 FYEKMQ (reference sequence). The V end lost 5 bases, the J end lost 5 bases, and 7 bases lay between the germline ends. This CDR3 spans 11 amino acids. The CDR3 sequence: CASSPLNEQYF. In nucleotides, the CDR3 is TGTGCCAGCAGCCCACTCAACGAGCAGTACTTC. The full variable domain, its missing parts supplied by reference TRBV13 and TRBJ2-7, is AAGVIQSPRHLIKEKRETATLKCYPIPRHDTVYWYQQGPGQDPQFLISFYEKMQSDKGSIPDRFSAQQFSDYHSELNMSSLELGDSALYFCASSPLNEQYFGPGTRLTVT.

This clone was observed a few times. The chain carries TRBV18 and TRBJ2-1, with TRBD2 matching over 8 bases. Losses at the gene ends were 1 base for V and 2 bases for J; bases not matched to a gene: 4. Germline V CDR1 and CDR2: KGHSH, LQKENI. The CDR3 extends over 16 amino acids. The CDR3 sequence: CASSPQLADPYNEQFF. In nucleotides, the CDR3 is TGTGCCAGCTCACCACAACTAGCGGATCCCTACAATGAGCAGTTCTTC.

The chain combines TRBV4-3 with TRBJ1-3; a possible D gene is TRBD1 (6 bases). V gave up 0 bases and J gave up 2 bases, with 14 bases separating them. The CDR3 is 17 residues long. Germline lookup yields CDR1 LGHNA and CDR2 YSLEER. In DNA form, the CDR3 reads TGCGCCAGCAGCCAAGATAGACAGGAGAGGACTGGAAACACCATATATTTT. It codes for CASSQDRQERTGNTIYF.